This T cell receptor beta chain was profiled in a study of blood T cell repertoires in COVID-19. Study-level information: The United States, Italy and Spain supplied acute and convalescent COVID-19 samples.

This CDR3 comprises 17 residues. In germline, CDR1 is SGHVS, CDR2 FQNEAQ. V lost 1 base to trimming and J lost 7 bases, with 19 bases between them. Original handling: Reference gene primers were amplified, and this amplification served to estimate nucleated cell counts. Measured with immunoSEQ multiplex PCR; TCRdb has only the in-frame clones, and not every one. The D gene and trimming were derived from the DNA, and the V and J assignments and clone size from that table. The repertoire holds about 58,000 clones, with around nine tenths as singletons. The gene calls are TRBV7-8 and TRBJ2-2, with D possibly matching TRBD2 (6 bases). The sequencing input was peripheral blood. The origin of this receptor is a woman aged 70-85 years with active COVID-19. The CDR3 is CASSLVAVSGGNGELFF. The CDR3 DNA reads TGTGCCAGCAGCTTAGTAGCTGTGTCAGGAGGGAACGGGGAGCTGTTTTTT.